This TCR beta chain was observed in a study of regulatory T cells in long-lasting Graves disease. About the study: The definition of persistent Graves' disease was over 5 years of antithyroid drugs with positive TSH receptor antibodies.

Library construction for TCR beta used iRepertoire HTBI primers and Arm-PCR of CDR3 regions. Original data processing: Among the samples, 60 or so TRBV and about 15 TRBJ segments were identified. TCRdb processed the multiplex PCR reads anew with MiXCR; each CDR3 protein has one entry. Here the V and J calls rest on TCRdb's processing, not on the authors' analysis. The sample includes 400,000 to 500,000 distinct CDR3 sequences, roughly a fifth of them seen just once. The time point: persistent/refractory GD, antithyroid drugs over 5 years with positive TRAb. Making the TCR library involved RNA that had been extracted from PBMCs. EDTA tubes received around 9 milliliters of drawn peripheral blood. The study's findings and limits: Thyroid tissue was not sampled; only peripheral blood was.

This clonotype came up many times. Its target is not known. The source was peripheral blood mononuclear cells (PBMCs), collected when the disease was refractory, from a patient treated with antithyroid drugs. This TCR came from a female donor with Graves disease.

CDR3 protein: CASSPAHRYGYTF. Written as DNA, the CDR3 is TGTGCCAGCAGCCCGGCCCACCGATATGGCTACACCTTC. The chain recombines TRBV12-3 or TRBV12-4 with TRBJ1-2; D uncertain. V lost 6 bases to trimming and J lost 5 bases, with 13 bases between them. This CDR3 has 13 residues.